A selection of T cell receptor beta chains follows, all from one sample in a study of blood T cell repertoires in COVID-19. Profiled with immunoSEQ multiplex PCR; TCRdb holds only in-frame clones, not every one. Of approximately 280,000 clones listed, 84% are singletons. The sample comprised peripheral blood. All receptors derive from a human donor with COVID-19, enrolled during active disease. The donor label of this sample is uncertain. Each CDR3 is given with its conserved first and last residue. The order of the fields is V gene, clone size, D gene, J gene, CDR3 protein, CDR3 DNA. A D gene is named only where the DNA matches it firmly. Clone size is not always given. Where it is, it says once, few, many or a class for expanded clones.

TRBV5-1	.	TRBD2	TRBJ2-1	CASMPTRGGNEQFF	TGCGCCAGCATGCCCACCCGGGGGGGCAATGAGCAGTTCTTC
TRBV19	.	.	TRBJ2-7	CASIGLFRGTYEQYF	TGTGCCAGTATCGGCCTTTTTAGGGGAACCTACGAGCAGTACTTC
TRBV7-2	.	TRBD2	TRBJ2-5	CASSLLGGRETQYF	TGTGCCAGCAGCCTTCTGGGCGGGAGGGAGACCCAGTACTTC
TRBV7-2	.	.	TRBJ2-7	CASSLWAPGKNYEQYF	TGTGCCAGCAGCCTCTGGGCGCCAGGGAAGAACTACGAGCAGTACTTC
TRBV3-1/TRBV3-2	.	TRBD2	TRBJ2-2	CASSQDRVSGSGELFF	TGTGCCAGCAGCCAAGATCGGGTTAGCGGGTCCGGGGAGCTGTTTTTT
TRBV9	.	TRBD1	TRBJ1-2	CASSVEQGAGGYTF	TGTGCCAGCAGCGTAGAACAGGGGGCTGGGGGCTACACCTTC
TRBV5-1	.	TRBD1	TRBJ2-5	CASSQGQGPETQYF	TGCGCCAGCAGCCAGGGACAGGGGCCAGAGACCCAGTACTTC
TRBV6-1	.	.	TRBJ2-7	CASSEPYEQYF	TGTGCCAGCAGTGAACCTTACGAGCAGTACTTC
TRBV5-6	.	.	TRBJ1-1	CASSLPGEGGTEAFF	TGTGCCAGCAGCCTCCCAGGTGAAGGGGGCACTGAAGCTTTCTTT
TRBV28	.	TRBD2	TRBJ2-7	CASIEAGGPNEQYF	TGTGCCAGCATAGAGGCGGGAGGGCCCAACGAGCAGTACTTC
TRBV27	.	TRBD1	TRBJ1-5	CASRQDRAQPQHF	TGTGCCAGCAGACAAGACAGGGCTCAGCCCCAGCATTTT
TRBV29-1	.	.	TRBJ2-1	CSVEAIASNEQFF	TGCAGCGTTGAAGCCATAGCGTCCAATGAGCAGTTCTTC
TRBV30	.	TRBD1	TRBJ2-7	CAWRSRTGLHSEQYF	TGTGCCTGGAGGAGCCGGACAGGGTTACATAGTGAGCAGTACTTC
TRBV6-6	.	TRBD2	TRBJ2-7	CASSRTSGSSYEQYF	TGTGCCAGCAGTAGGACTAGCGGGTCCTCCTACGAGCAGTACTTC
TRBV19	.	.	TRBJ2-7	CASSIGSGHSYEQYF	TGTGCCAGTAGTATCGGTAGCGGACACTCCTACGAGCAGTACTTC
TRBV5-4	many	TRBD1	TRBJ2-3	CASRLDRGVTDTQYF	TGTGCCAGCAGATTAGACAGGGGGGTGACAGATACGCAGTATTTT
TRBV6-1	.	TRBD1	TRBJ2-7	CASRRGQGSNEQYF	TGTGCCAGCAGACGGGGACAGGGTAGCAACGAGCAGTACTTC
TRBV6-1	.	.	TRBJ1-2	CASSEQGIYGYTF	TGTGCCAGCAGTGAACAGGGAATCTATGGCTACACCTTC
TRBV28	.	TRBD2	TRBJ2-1	CASSSGLAGGGVREQFF	TGTGCCAGCAGTTCGGGACTAGCGGGAGGTGGGGTGCGGGAGCAGTTCTTC
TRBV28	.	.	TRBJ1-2	CASSLVPDGYTF	TGTGCCAGCAGTTTGGTCCCGGATGGCTACACCTTC
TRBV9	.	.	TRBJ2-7	CASSVDQGYEQYF	TGTGCCAGCAGCGTAGATCAGGGATACGAGCAGTACTTC
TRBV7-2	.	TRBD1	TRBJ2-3	CASSRDSLTDTQYF	TGTGCCAGCAGCCGGGACAGTCTAACAGATACGCAGTATTTT
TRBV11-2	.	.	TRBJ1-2	CASSLRGDINYGYTF	TGTGCCAGCAGCTTAAGAGGGGACATTAACTATGGCTACACCTTC
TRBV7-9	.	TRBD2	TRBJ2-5	CASSLGLALETQYF	TGTGCCAGCAGCTTAGGACTAGCGTTAGAGACCCAGTACTTC